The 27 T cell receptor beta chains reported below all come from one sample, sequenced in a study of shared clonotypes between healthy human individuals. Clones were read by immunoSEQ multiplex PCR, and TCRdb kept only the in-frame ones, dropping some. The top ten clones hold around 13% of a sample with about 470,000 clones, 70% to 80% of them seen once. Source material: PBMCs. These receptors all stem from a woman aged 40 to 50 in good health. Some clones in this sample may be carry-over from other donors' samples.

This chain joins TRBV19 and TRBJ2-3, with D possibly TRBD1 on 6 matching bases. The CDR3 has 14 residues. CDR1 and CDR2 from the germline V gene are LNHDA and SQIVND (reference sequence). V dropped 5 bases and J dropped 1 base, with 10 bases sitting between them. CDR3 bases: TGTGCCAGTAGTGAGGGGGACGGCACAGATACGCAGTATTTT. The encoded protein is CASSEGDGTDTQYF.

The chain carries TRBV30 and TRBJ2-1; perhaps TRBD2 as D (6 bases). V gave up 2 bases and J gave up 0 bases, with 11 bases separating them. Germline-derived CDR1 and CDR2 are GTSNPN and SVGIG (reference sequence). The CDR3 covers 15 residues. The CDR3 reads CAWSSGGSSYNEQFF. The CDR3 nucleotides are TGTGCCTGGAGTAGCGGAGGGAGCTCCTACAATGAGCAGTTCTTC.

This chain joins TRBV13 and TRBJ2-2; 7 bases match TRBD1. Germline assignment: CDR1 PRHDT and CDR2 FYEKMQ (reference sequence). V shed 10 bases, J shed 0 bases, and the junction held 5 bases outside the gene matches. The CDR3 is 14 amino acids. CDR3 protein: CATQGSPNTGELFF. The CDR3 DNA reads TGTGCCACACAGGGGTCCCCGAACACCGGGGAGCTGTTTTTT.

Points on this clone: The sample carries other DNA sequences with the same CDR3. CDR3 protein: CASSVVGTDTQYF. Here the CDR3 DNA reads TGTGCCAGCAGCGTAGTTGGTACAGATACGCAGTATTTT. The chain carries TRBV9 and TRBJ2-3; the D is unclear. Germline CDR1 is SGDLS and CDR2 is YYNGEE. V gave up 0 bases and J gave up 3 bases, with 5 bases separating them. The CDR3 extends over 13 amino acids.

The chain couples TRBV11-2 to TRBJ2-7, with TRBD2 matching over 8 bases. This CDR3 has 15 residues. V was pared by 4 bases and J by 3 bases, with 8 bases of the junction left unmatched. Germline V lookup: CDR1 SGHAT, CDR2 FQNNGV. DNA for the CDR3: TGTGCCAGCAGCTCCCCTCGGGAGGGCGACTACGAGCAGTACTTC. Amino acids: CASSSPREGDYEQYF.

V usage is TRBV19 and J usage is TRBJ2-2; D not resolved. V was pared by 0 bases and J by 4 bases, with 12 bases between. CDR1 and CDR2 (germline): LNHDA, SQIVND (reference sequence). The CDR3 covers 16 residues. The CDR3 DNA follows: TGTGCCAGTAGTATAGAGTTCAGTACTTTCACCGGGGAGCTGTTTTTT. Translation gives CASSIEFSTFTGELFF.

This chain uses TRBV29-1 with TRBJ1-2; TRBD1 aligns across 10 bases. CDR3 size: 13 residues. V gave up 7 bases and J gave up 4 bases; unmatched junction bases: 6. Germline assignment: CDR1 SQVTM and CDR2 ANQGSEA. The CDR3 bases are TGCAGCGCGACAGGGGGCGGGGGCTATGGCTACACCTTC. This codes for CSATGGGGYGYTF.

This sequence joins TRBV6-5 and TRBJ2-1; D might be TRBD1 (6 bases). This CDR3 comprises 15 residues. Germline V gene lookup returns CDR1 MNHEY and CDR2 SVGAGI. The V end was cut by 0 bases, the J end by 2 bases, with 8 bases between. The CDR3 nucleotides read TGTGCCAGCAGTTACTCCGGACAGCCCTACAATGAGCAGTTCTTC. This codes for CASSYSGQPYNEQFF.

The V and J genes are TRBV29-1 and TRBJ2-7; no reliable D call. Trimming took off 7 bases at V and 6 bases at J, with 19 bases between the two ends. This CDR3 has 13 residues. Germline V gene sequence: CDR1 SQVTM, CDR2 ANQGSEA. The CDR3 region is CSETGPPSTEQYF. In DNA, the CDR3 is TGCAGCGAGACCGGGCCGCCTTCTACCGAGCAGTACTTC.

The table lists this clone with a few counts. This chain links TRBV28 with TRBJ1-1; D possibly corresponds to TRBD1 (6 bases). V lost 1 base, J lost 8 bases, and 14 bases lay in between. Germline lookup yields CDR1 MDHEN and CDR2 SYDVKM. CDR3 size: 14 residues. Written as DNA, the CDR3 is TGTGCCAGCAGTTTATCCTACAGGGTTGGGGAAGCTTTCTTT. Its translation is CASSLSYRVGEAFF.

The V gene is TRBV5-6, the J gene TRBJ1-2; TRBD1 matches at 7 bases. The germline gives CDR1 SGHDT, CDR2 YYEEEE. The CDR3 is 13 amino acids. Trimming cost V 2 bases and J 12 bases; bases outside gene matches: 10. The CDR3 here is CASSFGTAIPHTF. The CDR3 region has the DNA TGTGCCAGCAGCTTCGGGACAGCCATCCCTCACACCTTC.

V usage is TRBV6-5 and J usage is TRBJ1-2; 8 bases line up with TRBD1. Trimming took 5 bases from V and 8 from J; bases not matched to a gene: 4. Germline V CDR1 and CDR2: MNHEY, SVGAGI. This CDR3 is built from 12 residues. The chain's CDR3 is CASSPRTGGYTF. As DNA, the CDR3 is TGTGCCAGCAGTCCAAGGACAGGGGGCTACACCTTC.

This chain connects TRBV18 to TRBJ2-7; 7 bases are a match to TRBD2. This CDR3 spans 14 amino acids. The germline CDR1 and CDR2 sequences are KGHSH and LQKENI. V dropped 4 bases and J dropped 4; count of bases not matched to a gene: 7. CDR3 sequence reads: CASSLGDYLYEQYF. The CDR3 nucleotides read TGTGCCAGCTCACTAGGGGACTACCTGTACGAGCAGTACTTC.

CDR3 region: CASARDRDTEAFF. For the CDR3, the DNA is TGTGCCAGTGCCCGGGACAGAGACACTGAAGCTTTCTTT. This chain joins TRBV19 and TRBJ1-1, with TRBD1 matching over 7 bases. After removal of 8 bases from V and 3 bases from J, the junction contained 6 bases not matched to a gene. Germline V gives CDR1 LNHDA, CDR2 SQIVND (reference sequence). The length of the CDR3 is 13 residues.

CDR3 nucleotides: TGTGCCAGCAGCTTGGATTTATACAGAAAAATCAGCTCTGGAAACACCATATATTTT. This translates into CASSLDLYRKISSGNTIYF. The V gene is TRBV5-5, the J gene TRBJ1-3; no clear D. Germline assignment: CDR1 SGHKS and CDR2 YYEKEE (reference sequence). The CDR3 sequence is 19 residues long. The V end lost 0 bases, the J end lost 0 bases, and 19 bases lay between the germline ends.

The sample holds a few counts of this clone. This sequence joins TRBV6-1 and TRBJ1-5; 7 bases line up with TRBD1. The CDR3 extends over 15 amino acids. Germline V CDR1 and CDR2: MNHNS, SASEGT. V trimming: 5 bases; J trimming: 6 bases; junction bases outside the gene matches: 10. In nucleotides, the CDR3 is TGTGCCAGCAGTAGACCAGGGGGGGAGCCTCAGCCCCAGCATTTT. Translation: CASSRPGGEPQPQHF.

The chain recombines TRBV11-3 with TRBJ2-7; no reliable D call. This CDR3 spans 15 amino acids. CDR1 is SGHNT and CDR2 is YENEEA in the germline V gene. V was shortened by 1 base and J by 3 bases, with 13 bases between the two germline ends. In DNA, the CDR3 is TGTGCCAGCAGCTTAGGGACGGAGAAGGGCTACGAGCAGTACTTC. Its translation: CASSLGTEKGYEQYF.

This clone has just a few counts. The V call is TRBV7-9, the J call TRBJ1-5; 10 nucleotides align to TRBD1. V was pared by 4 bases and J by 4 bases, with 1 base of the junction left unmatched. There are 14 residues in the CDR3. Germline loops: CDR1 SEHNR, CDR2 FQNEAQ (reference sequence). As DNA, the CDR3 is TGTGCCAGCAGCTCGGGACAGGGGAATCAGCCCCAGCATTTT. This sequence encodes CASSSGQGNQPQHF.

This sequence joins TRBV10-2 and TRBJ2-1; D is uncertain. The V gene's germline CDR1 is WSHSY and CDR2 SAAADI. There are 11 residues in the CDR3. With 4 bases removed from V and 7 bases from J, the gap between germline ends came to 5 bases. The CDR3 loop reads CASSGRNEQFF. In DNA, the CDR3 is TGCGCCAGCAGTGGACGTAATGAGCAGTTCTTC.

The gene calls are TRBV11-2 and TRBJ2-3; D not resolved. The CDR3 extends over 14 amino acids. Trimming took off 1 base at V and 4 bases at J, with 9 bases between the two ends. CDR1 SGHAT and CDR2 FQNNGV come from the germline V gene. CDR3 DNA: TGTGCCAGCAGCTTAGGGCCCGGGTCAGATACGCAGTATTTT. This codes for CASSLGPGSDTQYF.

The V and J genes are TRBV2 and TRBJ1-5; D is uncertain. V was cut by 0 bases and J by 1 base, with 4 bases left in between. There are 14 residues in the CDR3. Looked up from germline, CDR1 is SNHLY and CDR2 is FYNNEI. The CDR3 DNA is TGTGCCAGCAGTGAAGCGCGGAGCAATCAGCCCCAGCATTTT. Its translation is CASSEARSNQPQHF.

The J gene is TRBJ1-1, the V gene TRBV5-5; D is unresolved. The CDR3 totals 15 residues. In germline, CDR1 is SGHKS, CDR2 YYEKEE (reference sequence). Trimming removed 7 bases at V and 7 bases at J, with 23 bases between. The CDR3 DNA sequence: TGTGCCAGCCGGACTTCTTGGACGGCCCGGGATGAAGCTTTCTTT. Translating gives CASRTSWTARDEAFF.

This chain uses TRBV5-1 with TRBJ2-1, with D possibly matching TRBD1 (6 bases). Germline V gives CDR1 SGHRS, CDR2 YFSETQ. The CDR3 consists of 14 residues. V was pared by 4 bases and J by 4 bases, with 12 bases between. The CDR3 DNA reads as TGCGCCAGCAGCCGGGACATAGGATACAATGAGCAGTTCTTC. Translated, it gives CASSRDIGYNEQFF.

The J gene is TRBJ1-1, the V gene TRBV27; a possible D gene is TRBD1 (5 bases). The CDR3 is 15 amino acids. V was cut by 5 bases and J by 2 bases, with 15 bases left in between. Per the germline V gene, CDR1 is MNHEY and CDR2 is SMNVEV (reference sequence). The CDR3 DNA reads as TGTGCCAGCAGTGATATCTCGACAGTTAACACTGAAGCTTTCTTT. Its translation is CASSDISTVNTEAFF.

The DNA for the CDR3 is TGCAGCGTCCGGACTAGCGGGTCGCGCACAGATACGCAGTATTTT. This translates into CSVRTSGSRTDTQYF. This rearrangement joins TRBV29-1 to TRBJ2-3; 11 bases match TRBD2. V shed 6 bases, J shed 1 base, and the junction held 6 bases outside the gene matches. The CDR3 is made up of 15 amino acids. Per the germline V gene, CDR1 is SQVTM and CDR2 is ANQGSEA.

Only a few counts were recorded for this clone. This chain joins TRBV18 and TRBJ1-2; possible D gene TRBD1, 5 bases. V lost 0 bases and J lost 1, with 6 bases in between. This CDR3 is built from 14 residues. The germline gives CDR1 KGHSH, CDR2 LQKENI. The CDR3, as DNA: TGTGCCAGCTCACCACCGGGGCTTAACTATGGCTACACCTTC. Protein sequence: CASSPPGLNYGYTF.

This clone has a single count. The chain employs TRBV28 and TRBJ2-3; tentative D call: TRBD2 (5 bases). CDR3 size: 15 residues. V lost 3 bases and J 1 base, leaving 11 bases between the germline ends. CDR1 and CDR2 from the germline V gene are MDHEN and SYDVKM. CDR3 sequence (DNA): TGTGCCAGCAGTTTCGCCTGGGGAGGCACAGATACGCAGTATTTT. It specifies CASSFAWGGTDTQYF. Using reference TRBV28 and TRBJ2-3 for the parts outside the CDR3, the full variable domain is DVKVTQSSRYLVKRTGEKVFLECVQDMDHENMFWYRQDPGLGLRLIYFSYDVKMKEKGDIPEGYSVSREKKERFSLILESASTNQTSMYLCASSFAWGGTDTQYFGPGTRLTVL.